This is a list of T cell receptor beta chains from one sample in a study of shared clonotypes between healthy human individuals. TCRdb's copy holds only in-frame clones and misses some; the assay was immunoSEQ multiplex PCR. Here the sample spans more than 500,000 clones, about 96% being singletons. The material sequenced was naive CD4+ T cells sorted from blood. The receptors were sampled from a woman in her twenties or thirties in good health. CDR3s include the opening cysteine and the closing phenylalanine or tryptophan. Clone size is shown for a subset of rows, as once, few, many or a class of expanded clone.

TRBJ1-4	-	TRBV18	CASSRGVHEKLFF
TRBJ1-2	once	TRBV7-2	CASSPGQGETYGYTF
-	-	TRBV5-1	CASSLGEVSYEQYF
TRBJ2-1	-	TRBV7-3	CASSLTGNNNEQFF
TRBJ2-3	-	TRBV5-1	CASSRAGGPDTQYF
TRBJ1-1	-	TRBV19	CASSIVWIASEEAFF
TRBJ1-5	-	TRBV2	CASSAGPYEPQHF
TRBJ1-2	-	TRBV7-6	CASSLSGTGGSGYTF
TRBJ2-7	-	TRBV10-1	CASSDPAGGSEQYF
TRBJ1-5	-	TRBV28	CASTEATFSTQPQHF
TRBJ2-3	once	TRBV9	CASSVVGTSGSPDTQYF
TRBJ2-7	-	TRBV6-5	CASSPGVVAFYEQYF
TRBJ2-7	-	TRBV2	CASRDWTSGYSYEQYF
TRBJ2-3	once	TRBV14	CASSQHAISGTDTQYF
TRBJ2-7	-	TRBV28	CASSLKGYEQYF
TRBJ2-7	few	TRBV11-1	CASSLLGQVPYEQYF
TRBJ1-1	-	TRBV28	CASIFGGSTEAFF
TRBJ2-6	-	TRBV4-1	CASTRRISGANVLTF
TRBJ1-5	once	TRBV28	CASSTQGGQPQHF
TRBJ2-2	-	TRBV19	CASSTQGGAGELFF
TRBJ2-1	-	TRBV4-1	CASSLPPGLGYNEQFF
TRBJ2-3	-	TRBV10-1	CASSEPDYTDTQYF
TRBJ1-5	-	TRBV6-5	CASGWSNQPQHF
TRBJ1-1	-	TRBV7-9	CASTLFGTGIFGTEAFF
TRBJ1-5	-	TRBV30	CAWSVRVGGVGNQPQHF
TRBJ1-2	few	TRBV19	CASSIRDRTGGYTF
TRBJ1-1	-	TRBV9	CASSVVSGGNTEAFF